This T cell receptor beta chain was sequenced during a study of CD8 T cells in Susac syndrome. Sequencing targeted TCR beta in blood CD8+ and CD4+ T cells. The patients serving as multiple sclerosis controls were treatment-naive. They had stable or active relapsing-remitting disease and fulfilled revised McDonald criteria. The CD8+ and CD4+ T cells were negatively isolated, with the TEMRA cells enriched by FACS. RNA totalling roughly 0.5 to 1 ug underwent reverse transcription with random hexamers. Across 54 Vbeta and 13 Jbeta, TCR beta CDR3 was amplified with immunoSEQ multiplex PCR. MiXCR, applied by TCRdb to the immunoSEQ multiplex PCR reads, yields one record per CDR3 protein. Found here are nearly 200,000 distinct CDR3 sequences, roughly 96% of them singletons; the top ten hold approximately 0.097%. CDR3 length equals 13 residues. The germline V and J ends were trimmed by 3 bases and 0 bases, with 6 bases remaining between them.

This chain uses TRBV12-3 or TRBV12-4 with TRBJ2-7; D is undetermined. Sequenced: CD4+ T cells from PBMCs. This clonotype originated in a human donor with multiple sclerosis. This CDR3 is CASSLYSSYEQYF. In DNA form, the CDR3 reads TGTGCCAGCAGTTTGTACAGCTCCTACGAGCAGTACTTC.